This T cell receptor (beta chain) appears in the sequencing data of a study of Ad26.COV2.S vaccination and SARS-CoV-2 variants. The study's findings and limits: TCR breadth and depth estimates may have understated total T cell responses. The study found similar non-spike TCR breadth in vaccine and placebo recipients.

Notes on this clone: What it binds is not known.

The CDR3 totals 17 residues. Germline loops: CDR1 SGHRS, CDR2 YFSETQ. Trimming took 0 bases from V and 0 from J, leaving 13 bases between them. Measured with immunoSEQ multiplex PCR; TCRdb has only the in-frame clones, and not every one. Of around 370,000 clones detected, about 90% appear once; the ten largest clones hold 3% to 4%. The chain carries TRBV5-1 and TRBJ2-4; a possible D gene is TRBD2 (5 bases). The TCR comes from a human donor who had recovered from COVID-19. The sample in question was peripheral blood, obtained after recovery from COVID-19. CDR3 residues: CASSLADGGPAKNIQYF. The CDR3 DNA is TGCGCCAGCAGCTTGGCCGACGGAGGCCCAGCCAAAAACATTCAGTACTTC.